This note documents a single TCR beta chain sequence. This specimen comes from a study of long-term antiretroviral therapy in people with HIV. Version v3.0 of the immunoSEQ assay ran at survey level. Assay: immunoSEQ multiplex PCR; the TCRdb copy retains only in-frame clones and omits some. The data show 9,500 to 15,000 clones, over 80% seen once. The sequencing here drew on unsorted PBMCs, taken 3.4 years after starting antiretroviral therapy. The clonotype originates from a man in his forties with HIV.

CDR3 sequence reads: CASSTASHSNQPQHF. Written as DNA, the CDR3 is TGTGCCAGCAGTACGGCATCCCATAGCAATCAGCCCCAGCATTTT. The gene calls are TRBV28 and TRBJ1-5; D unresolved. CDR1 is MDHEN and CDR2 is SYDVKM in the germline V gene. This CDR3 region has 15 residues. Trimming removed 5 bases at V and 0 bases at J, with 11 bases between.